These 32 T cell receptor beta chains came from one sample sequenced in a study of CD8+ T cells in alopecia areata (dated by TCRdb to the late 2010s). Library preparation was by the immunoSEQ multiplex PCR assay. RNA was extracted from all samples and reverse transcribed into cDNA, which served as template for TCR sequencing. The source is immuneACCESS, and TCRdb retained only in-frame sequences with V and J called. Part of the clones is not carried over; for the studies checked, unresolved V genes explain less than half of this, and the remainder is unexplained. The sample contains some 210,000 clones, under 70% of them found a single time. The ten largest clones take up roughly 1.2% of the sample. This specimen's treatment or condition label, per the study, means: oral pan-JAK inhibitor, 5-10 mg twice daily. The sample here was CD4+ T cells sorted from blood, taken around week 46, from a patient treated with tofacitinib. The receptors were gathered from a human donor with alopecia areata.

A few counts support this clone. Different DNA sequences within this sample yield the same CDR3. The chain couples TRBV29-1 to TRBJ2-6; D is ambiguous. Germline CDR1 SQVTM, CDR2 ANQGSEA. The CDR3 is 13 residues long. V lost 4 bases to trimming and J lost 4 bases, with 8 bases between them. CDR3 residues: CSVAGSGANVLTF. The DNA for the CDR3 is TGCAGCGTTGCAGGATCCGGGGCCAACGTCCTGACTTTC.

The chain combines TRBV19 with TRBJ2-7; D unresolved. The CDR3 is made up of 16 amino acids. Trimming took off 7 bases at V and 0 bases at J, with 19 bases between the two ends. Looked up from germline, CDR1 is LNHDA and CDR2 is SQIVND (reference sequence). The CDR3 DNA reads TGTGCCAGTACCTCCCCGATTGCGGTTTACTCCTACGAGCAGTACTTC. This codes for CASTSPIAVYSYEQYF.

In its sample, this clone was seen many times. The chain recombines TRBV29-1 with TRBJ2-1, with 10 bases fitting TRBD1. Losses at the gene ends were 6 bases for V and 8 bases for J; bases not matched to a gene: 10. Germline V CDR1 and CDR2: SQVTM, ANQGSEA. The CDR3 covers 14 residues. CDR3 DNA sequence: TGCAGCGTCAATGGACAGGGGGTTACCGATGAGCAGTTCTTC. Encoded protein: CSVNGQGVTDEQFF.

The chain joins TRBV29-1 to TRBJ1-1, with TRBD1 matching 8 bases. Germline V gene lookup returns CDR1 SQVTM and CDR2 ANQGSEA. The junction had 14 bases not matched to a gene; V was cut back by 4 bases and J by 4 bases. CDR3 length: 16 amino acids. The CDR3 DNA follows: TGCAGCGTTGGATCCCTCCCAGGGGGCGCCGGCACTGAAGCTTTCTTT. Protein: CSVGSLPGGAGTEAFF.

The rearrangement links TRBV30 to TRBJ2-2; D is perhaps TRBD2 (5 bases). CDR3 size: 14 residues. The V end was cut by 0 bases, the J end by 5 bases, with 10 bases between. The germline gives CDR1 GTSNPN, CDR2 SVGIG (reference sequence). CDR3 DNA sequence: TGTGCCTGGAGTGTTGGAGGACCAACCGGGGAGCTGTTTTTT. Protein: CAWSVGGPTGELFF.

This clone was seen only a few times. Here the CDR3 DNA reads TGCGCCAGCAGCCAAGAGGGGCGAGACACTGAAGCTTTCTTT. Translation: CASSQEGRDTEAFF. The chain is built from TRBV4-3 and TRBJ1-1; D perhaps matches TRBD1 (5 bases). Germline assignment: CDR1 LGHNA and CDR2 YSLEER. The V gene lost 0 bases and the J gene lost 3 bases, with 8 bases spanning the gap. This CDR3 is built from 14 residues.

This chain uses TRBV30 with TRBJ1-1, with D perhaps TRBD1 (5 bases). Germline V lookup: CDR1 GTSNPN, CDR2 SVGIG (reference sequence). CDR3 length: 14 residues. Trimming removed 4 bases from V and 1 base from J, with 13 bases in between. In DNA, the CDR3 is TGTGCCTGGAAAACCTGGGGGAGGAACACTGAAGCTTTCTTT. Encoded protein: CAWKTWGRNTEAFF.

The chain joins TRBV9 to TRBJ1-5, with D possibly matching TRBD1 (5 bases). The CDR3 consists of 13 residues. Trimming took off 0 bases at V and 10 bases at J, with 11 bases between the two ends. Per germline, CDR1 SGDLS and CDR2 YYNGEE. CDR3 sequence reads: CASSVVSDSPQHF. The CDR3 region has the DNA TGTGCCAGCAGCGTAGTATCTGACAGTCCCCAGCATTTT.

V and J are TRBV25-1 and TRBJ1-2, with TRBD1 matching 8 bases. This CDR3 has 12 residues. The J segment lost 4 bases and the V segment lost 8 bases, leaving 3 bases of the junction unmatched. The germline V gene encodes CDR1 MGHDK and CDR2 SYGVNS. The CDR3 region has the DNA TGTGCCAGCCGAGGGACAGGCTATGGCTACACCTTC. Encoded protein: CASRGTGYGYTF.

The chain uses TRBV7-2 and TRBJ2-3; tentatively, D is TRBD1 (7 bases). Germline V gene lookup returns CDR1 SGHTA and CDR2 FQGNSA. The CDR3 contains 15 residues. The V end lost 2 bases, the J end lost 3 bases, and 12 bases lay between the germline ends. The CDR3 region is CASSLRQGLTDTQYF. Here the CDR3 DNA reads TGTGCCAGCAGCTTACGACAGGGACTTACAGATACGCAGTATTTT.

V is TRBV29-1 and J is TRBJ2-3, with D perhaps matching TRBD2 (6 bases). Trimming shortened V by 7 bases and J by 2 bases, and 13 bases separated the two germline ends. CDR1 and CDR2 from the germline V gene are SQVTM and ANQGSEA. There are 13 residues in the CDR3. CDR3 residues: CSGALAYTDTQYF. The CDR3 DNA reads as TGCAGCGGGGCGCTAGCGTACACAGATACGCAGTATTTT.

This clone was detected only once. The chain uses TRBV15 and TRBJ2-1, with 9 bases lining up with TRBD1. The V gene end was trimmed by 1 base and the J gene end by 10 bases; junction bases not matched to a gene: 5. Germline CDR1 LNHNV, CDR2 YYDKDF (reference sequence). CDR3 length: 14 amino acids. CDR3 sequence: CATSRVTTGGEQFF. The CDR3, as DNA: TGTGCCACCAGCAGAGTAACTACAGGGGGCGAGCAGTTCTTC.

The chain recombines TRBV29-1 with TRBJ2-7, with TRBD2 matching 9 bases. V shed 7 bases and J 5 bases; nucleotides not matched to a gene: 6. The CDR3 extends over 12 amino acids. Germline assignment: CDR1 SQVTM and CDR2 ANQGSEA. CDR3 residues: CSAAGGPDEQYF. The CDR3 nucleotides read TGCAGCGCTGCGGGGGGGCCGGACGAGCAGTACTTC.

In this sample, this clone turned up once. The chain has TRBV19 and TRBJ1-1; TRBD1 agrees at 10 bases. Germline CDR1 and CDR2: LNHDA and SQIVND (reference sequence). V was pared by 3 bases and J by 1 base, with 17 bases of the junction left unmatched. CDR3 length: 20 amino acids. CDR3 DNA sequence: TGTGCCAGTAGTATTAGGGACAGGGGTTGGAGGAGAAGTGCGAACACTGAAGCTTTCTTT. The encoded protein is CASSIRDRGWRRSANTEAFF. The full variable domain, its missing parts supplied by reference TRBV19 and TRBJ1-1, is DGGITQSPKYLFRKEGQNVTLSCEQNLNHDAMYWYRQDPGQGLRLIYYSQIVNDFQKGDIAEGYSVSREKKESFPLTVTSAQKNPTAFYLCASSIRDRGWRRSANTEAFFGQGTRLTVV.

This clone was seen more than once but under ten times. CDR3 in DNA: TGTGCCAGCAGGGCCCTTGATTGGGACACTGAAGCTTTCTTT. Translated: CASRALDWDTEAFF. The V call is TRBV11-2, the J call TRBJ1-1; D unclear. The CDR3 consists of 14 residues. Germline V gene lookup returns CDR1 SGHAT and CDR2 FQNNGV. With 6 bases removed from V and 3 bases from J, the gap between germline ends came to 14 bases.

V gene TRBV5-6 combines with J gene TRBJ2-1, with D hard to call. The germline CDR1 and CDR2 sequences are SGHDT and YYEEEE. The V end lost 4 bases, the J end lost 7 bases, and 21 bases lay between the germline ends. The CDR3 contains 16 residues. The CDR3 DNA reads as TGTGCCAGCAGCCTAACGCACCAGGCATTGGGGAATGAGCAGTTCTTC. This encodes CASSLTHQALGNEQFF. Filled out from reference TRBV5-6 and TRBJ2-1, the complete variable domain reads DAGVTQSPTHLIKTRGQQVTLRCSPKSGHDTVSWYQQALGQGPQFIFQYYEEEERQRGNFPDRFSGHQFPNYSSELNVNALLLGDSALYLCASSLTHQALGNEQFFGPGTRLTVL.

The rearrangement joins TRBV29-1 to TRBJ2-1, with D tentatively TRBD1 or TRBD2 (6 bases each). The CDR3 loop spans 14 amino acids. Trimming took 5 bases from V and 5 from J, leaving 16 bases between them. The germline V gene has CDR1 SQVTM and CDR2 ANQGSEA. The chain's CDR3 is CSVRFRGLDNEQFF. The CDR3 coding sequence is TGCAGCGTTCGGTTCCGGGGGCTAGACAATGAGCAGTTCTTC.

The rearrangement links TRBV10-3 to TRBJ2-3; D is uncertain. Trimming shortened V by 5 bases and J by 3 bases, and 3 bases separated the two germline ends. This CDR3 has 11 amino acids. CDR1 is ENHRY, CDR2 SYGVKD, per germline. The CDR3 DNA follows: TGTGCCATCAGTATTACAGATACGCAGTATTTT. Translated: CAISITDTQYF.

The genes are TRBV7-8 and TRBJ2-2; a possible D gene is TRBD2 (7 bases). The CDR3 contains 19 residues. Germline V gives CDR1 SGHVS, CDR2 FQNEAQ. Trimming removed 6 bases from V and 4 bases from J, with 27 bases in between. The CDR3 protein is CASRDGRFKQGLTTGELFF. The CDR3 coding sequence is TGTGCCAGCAGGGACGGGAGGTTCAAGCAGGGGTTGACCACCGGGGAGCTGTTTTTT.

This clone was counted between two and nine times. The sample holds other DNA sequences that translate to the same CDR3. The chain recombines TRBV29-1 with TRBJ2-7; 7 nucleotides align to TRBD1. Germline V gene sequence: CDR1 SQVTM, CDR2 ANQGSEA. This CDR3 is built from 13 residues. J gave up 0 bases and V 6 bases, and 5 bases lay outside the gene matches. The CDR3 region is CSVKGQYSYEQYF. The CDR3 DNA follows: TGCAGCGTGAAGGGACAGTACTCCTACGAGCAGTACTTC.

This clone has a handful of counts. V usage is TRBV29-1 and J usage is TRBJ2-5; D assignment may be TRBD1 or TRBD2 (5 bases each). This CDR3 has 11 residues. Trimming removed 7 bases at V and 1 base at J, with 7 bases between. The germline gives CDR1 SQVTM, CDR2 ANQGSEA. The CDR3 sequence is CSGGFQETQYF. The CDR3 DNA reads as TGCAGCGGGGGGTTCCAAGAGACCCAGTACTTC.

The rearrangement uses TRBV30 and TRBJ2-3, with D possibly matching TRBD2 (6 bases). V was pared by 1 base and J by 1 base, with 9 bases between. From germline, CDR1 is GTSNPN and CDR2 SVGIG (reference sequence). This CDR3 region has 14 residues. The CDR3 here is CAWSGQRGTDTQYF. The CDR3 DNA is TGTGCCTGGAGTGGCCAGCGGGGCACAGATACGCAGTATTTT.

The genes are TRBV30 and TRBJ1-2; 9 bases line up with TRBD1. Unmatched junction bases numbered 7, after V lost 3 bases and J lost 2 bases. The germline V gene has CDR1 GTSNPN and CDR2 SVGIG (reference sequence). The length of the CDR3 is 15 residues. CDR3 residues: CAWRGGGQGNYGYTF. The CDR3 bases are TGTGCCTGGAGAGGCGGGGGACAGGGCAACTATGGCTACACCTTC.

The chain recombines TRBV19 with TRBJ2-2; D possibly corresponds to TRBD1 (6 bases). The CDR3 is 14 amino acids. V gave up 5 bases and J gave up 1 base, with 8 bases separating them. Germline V gene sequence: CDR1 LNHDA, CDR2 SQIVND (reference sequence). CDR3 protein: CASSPTGNTGELFF. The CDR3 bases are TGTGCCAGTAGTCCGACAGGGAACACCGGGGAGCTGTTTTTT.

The V and J genes are TRBV7-3 and TRBJ2-3; 9 bases are a match to TRBD1. V was pared by 3 bases and J by 5 bases, with 0 bases of the junction left unmatched. CDR1 SGHTA and CDR2 FQGTGA come from the germline V gene. The CDR3 contains 13 residues. The CDR3 DNA follows: TGTGCCAGCAGCTTGGACAGGGGAGATACGCAGTATTTT. Amino acid sequence: CASSLDRGDTQYF.

In DNA form, the CDR3 reads TGTGCCTGTCTTCCTCACTCTGGAAACACCATATATTTT. Translated, it gives CACLPHSGNTIYF. The chain couples TRBV30 to TRBJ1-3; D call uncertain. CDR1 is GTSNPN and CDR2 is SVGIG in the germline V gene (reference sequence). The CDR3 covers 13 residues. Trimming took off 6 bases at V and 0 bases at J, with 9 bases between the two ends. Drawing the rest from reference TRBV30 and TRBJ1-3, the complete variable domain is SQTIHQWPATLVQPVGSPLSLECTVEGTSNPNLYWYRQAAGRGLQLLFYSVGIGQISSEVPQNLSASRPQDRQFILSSKKLLLSDSGFYLCACLPHSGNTIYFGEGSWLTVV.

A few counts support this clone. J is TRBJ1-2 and V is TRBV7-9; D unresolved. The CDR3 is 12 residues long. Trimming pared 3 bases from V and 3 bases from J, leaving 5 bases between. CDR1 SEHNR and CDR2 FQNEAQ come from the germline V gene (reference sequence). CDR3 amino acids: CASSFADYGYTF. The CDR3 DNA follows: TGTGCCAGCAGCTTCGCCGACTATGGCTACACCTTC.

V gene TRBV7-2 combines with J gene TRBJ2-6; 9 bases fit TRBD1. This CDR3 region has 15 residues. Trimming cost V 9 bases and J 0 bases; bases outside gene matches: 3. Germline V gives CDR1 SGHTA, CDR2 FQGNSA. CDR3 sequence: CARGQGYSGANVLTF. The CDR3 bases are TGTGCCAGGGGACAGGGTTACTCTGGGGCCAACGTCCTGACTTTC. Based on the CDR3 plus reference TRBV7-2 and TRBJ2-6, the full variable domain is GAGVSQSPSNKVTEKGKDVELRCDPISGHTALYWYRQSLGQGLEFLIYFQGNSAPDKSGLPSDRFSAERTGGSVSTLTIQRTQQEDSAVYLCARGQGYSGANVLTFGAGSRLTVL.

This clone was observed a handful of times. The CDR3 protein is CASSYYGDYEQYF. The CDR3 DNA reads TGTGCCAGCAGTTACTATGGGGACTACGAGCAGTACTTC. The chain joins TRBV6-5 to TRBJ2-7; D is uncertain. The CDR3 sequence is 13 residues long. Germline CDR1 MNHEY, CDR2 SVGAGI. With 1 base removed from V and 3 bases from J, the gap between germline ends came to 7 bases.

The chain uses TRBV6-1 and TRBJ1-2; 10 bases align to TRBD1. Germline V gene sequence: CDR1 MNHNS, CDR2 SASEGT. Trimming took 2 bases from V and 6 from J; bases not matched to a gene: 6. The CDR3 runs 15 residues. The CDR3 DNA reads TGTGCCAGCAGTGAATTTACGGGACAGGGGAATGGCTACACCTTC. Protein product: CASSEFTGQGNGYTF.

The CDR3 protein is CSVDPTGYEQYF. CDR3 coding DNA: TGCAGCGTTGACCCCACAGGGTACGAGCAGTACTTC. The chain combines TRBV29-1 with TRBJ2-7; D is possibly TRBD1 (6 bases). The germline gives CDR1 SQVTM, CDR2 ANQGSEA. The CDR3 sequence is 12 residues long. V dropped 3 bases and J dropped 4 bases, with 10 bases sitting between them.

V and J are TRBV29-1 and TRBJ2-5; TRBD1 agrees at 8 bases. The CDR3 runs to 14 residues. J was trimmed by 4 bases and V by 6 bases; bases with no gene match: 10. Germline V CDR1 and CDR2: SQVTM, ANQGSEA. The CDR3 sequence: CSVSGRGPLETQYF. CDR3 DNA sequence: TGCAGCGTCTCCGGCAGGGGGCCACTAGAGACCCAGTACTTC. Together with reference TRBV29-1 and TRBJ2-5, the CDR3 gives the full variable domain: SAVISQKPSRDICQRGTSLTIQCQVDSQVTMMFWYRQQPGQSLTLIATANQGSEATYESGFVIDKFPISRPNLTFSTLTVSNMSPEDSSIYLCSVSGRGPLETQYFGPGTRLLVL.